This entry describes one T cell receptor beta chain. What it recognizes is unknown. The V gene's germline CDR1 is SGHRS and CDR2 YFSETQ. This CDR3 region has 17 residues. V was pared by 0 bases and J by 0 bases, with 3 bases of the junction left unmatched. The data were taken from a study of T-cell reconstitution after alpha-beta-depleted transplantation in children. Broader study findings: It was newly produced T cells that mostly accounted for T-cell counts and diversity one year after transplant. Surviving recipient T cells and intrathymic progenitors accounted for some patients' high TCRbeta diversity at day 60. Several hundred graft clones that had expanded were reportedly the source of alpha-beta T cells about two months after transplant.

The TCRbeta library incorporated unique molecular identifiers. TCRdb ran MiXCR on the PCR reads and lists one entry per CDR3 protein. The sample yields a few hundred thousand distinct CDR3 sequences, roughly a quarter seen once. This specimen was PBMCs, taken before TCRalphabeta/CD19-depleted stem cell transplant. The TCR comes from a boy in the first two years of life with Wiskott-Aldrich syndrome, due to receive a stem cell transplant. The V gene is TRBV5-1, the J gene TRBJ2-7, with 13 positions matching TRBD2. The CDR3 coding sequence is TGCGCCAGCAGCTTGGTGACTAGCGGGAGGCCCTCCTACGAGCAGTACTTC. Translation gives CASSLVTSGRPSYEQYF.